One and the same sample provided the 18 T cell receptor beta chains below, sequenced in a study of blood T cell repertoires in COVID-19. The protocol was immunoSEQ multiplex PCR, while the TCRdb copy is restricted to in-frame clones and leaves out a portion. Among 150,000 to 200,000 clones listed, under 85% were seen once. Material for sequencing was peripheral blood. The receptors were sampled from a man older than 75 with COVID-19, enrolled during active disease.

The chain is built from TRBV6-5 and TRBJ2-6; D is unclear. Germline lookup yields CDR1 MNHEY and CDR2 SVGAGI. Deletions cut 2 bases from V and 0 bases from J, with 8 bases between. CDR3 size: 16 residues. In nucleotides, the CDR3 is TGTGCCAGCAGTTACGAGGTTCCCTCTGGGGCCAACGTCCTGACTTTC. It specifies CASSYEVPSGANVLTF.

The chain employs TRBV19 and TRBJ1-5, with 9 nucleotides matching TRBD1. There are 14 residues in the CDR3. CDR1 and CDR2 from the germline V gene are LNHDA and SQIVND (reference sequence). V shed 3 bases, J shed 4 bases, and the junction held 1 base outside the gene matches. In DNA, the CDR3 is TGTGCCAGTAGTATTGACAGGGGGAATCAGCCCCAGCATTTT. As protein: CASSIDRGNQPQHF.

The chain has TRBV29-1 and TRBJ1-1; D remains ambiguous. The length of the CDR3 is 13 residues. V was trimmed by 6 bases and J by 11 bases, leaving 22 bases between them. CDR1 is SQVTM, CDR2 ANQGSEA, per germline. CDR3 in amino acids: CSVPLRQSRLAFF. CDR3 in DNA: TGCAGCGTCCCACTCCGGCAGTCGAGACTGGCTTTCTTT. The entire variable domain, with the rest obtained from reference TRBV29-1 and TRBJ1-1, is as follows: SAVISQKPSRDICQRGTSLTIQCQVDSQVTMMFWYRQQPGQSLTLIATANQGSEATYESGFVIDKFPISRPNLTFSTLTVSNMSPEDSSIYLCSVPLRQSRLAFFGQGTRLTVV.

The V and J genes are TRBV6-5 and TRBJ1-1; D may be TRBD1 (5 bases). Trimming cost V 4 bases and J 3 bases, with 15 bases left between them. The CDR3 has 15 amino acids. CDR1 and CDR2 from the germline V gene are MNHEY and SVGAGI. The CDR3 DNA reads TGTGCCAGCAGTTGGGATGGGGCTTCGGACACTGAAGCTTTCTTT. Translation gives CASSWDGASDTEAFF.

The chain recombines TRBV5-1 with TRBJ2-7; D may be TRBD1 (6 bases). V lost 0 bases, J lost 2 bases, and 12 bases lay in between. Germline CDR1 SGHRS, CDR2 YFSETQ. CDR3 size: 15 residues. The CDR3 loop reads CASSLGQAPTYEQYF. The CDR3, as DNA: TGCGCCAGCAGCTTGGGACAGGCACCGACCTACGAGCAGTACTTC.

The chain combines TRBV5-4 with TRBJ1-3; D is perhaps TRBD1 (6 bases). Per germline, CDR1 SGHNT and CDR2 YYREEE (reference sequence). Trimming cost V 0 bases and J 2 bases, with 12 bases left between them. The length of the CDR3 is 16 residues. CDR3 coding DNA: TGTGCCAGCAGCTTGGTGGCAGGGGACCCTGGAAACACCATATATTTT. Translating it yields CASSLVAGDPGNTIYF. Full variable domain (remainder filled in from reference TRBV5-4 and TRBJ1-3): ETGVTQSPTHLIKTRGQQVTLRCSSQSGHNTVSWYQQALGQGPQFIFQYYREEENGRGNFPPRFSGLQFPNYSSELNVNALELDDSALYLCASSLVAGDPGNTIYFGEGSWLTVV.

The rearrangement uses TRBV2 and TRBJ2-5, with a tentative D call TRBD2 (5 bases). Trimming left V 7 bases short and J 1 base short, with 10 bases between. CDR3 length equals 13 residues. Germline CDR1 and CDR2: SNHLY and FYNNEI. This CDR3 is CASTGESQETQYF. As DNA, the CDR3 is TGTGCCAGCACCGGGGAAAGCCAAGAGACCCAGTACTTC.

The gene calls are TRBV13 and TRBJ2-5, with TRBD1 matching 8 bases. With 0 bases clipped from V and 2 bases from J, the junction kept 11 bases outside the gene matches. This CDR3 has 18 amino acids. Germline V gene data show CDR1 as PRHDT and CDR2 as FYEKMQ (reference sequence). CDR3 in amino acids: CASSLGGRGRVGQETQYF. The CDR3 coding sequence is TGTGCCAGCAGCTTAGGAGGCAGGGGGCGAGTTGGGCAAGAGACCCAGTACTTC.

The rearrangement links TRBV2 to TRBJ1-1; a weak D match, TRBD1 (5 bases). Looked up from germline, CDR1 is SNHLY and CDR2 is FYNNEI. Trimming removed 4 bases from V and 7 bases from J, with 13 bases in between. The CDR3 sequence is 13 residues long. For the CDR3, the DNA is TGTGCCAGCAGTGTGATATGGGGGGGTGAAGCTTTCTTT. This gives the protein CASSVIWGGEAFF.

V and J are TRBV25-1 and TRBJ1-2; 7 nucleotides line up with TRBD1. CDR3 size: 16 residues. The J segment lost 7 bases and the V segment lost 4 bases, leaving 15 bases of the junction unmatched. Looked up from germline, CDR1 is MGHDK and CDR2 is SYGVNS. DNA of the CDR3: TGTGCCAGCAGTGGATTCGCTCGGACAGGTTTTCGTGGCTACACCTTC. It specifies CASSGFARTGFRGYTF.

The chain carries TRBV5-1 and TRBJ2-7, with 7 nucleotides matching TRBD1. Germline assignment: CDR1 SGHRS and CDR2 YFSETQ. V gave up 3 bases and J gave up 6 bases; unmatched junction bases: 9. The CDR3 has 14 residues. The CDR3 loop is CASSWTGSLGEQYF. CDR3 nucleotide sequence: TGCGCCAGCAGCTGGACAGGATCCCTGGGCGAGCAGTACTTC. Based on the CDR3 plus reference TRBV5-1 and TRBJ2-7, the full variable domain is KAGVTQTPRYLIKTRGQQVTLSCSPISGHRSVSWYQQTPGQGLQFLFEYFSETQRNKGNFPGRFSGRQFSNSRSEMNVSTLELGDSALYLCASSWTGSLGEQYFGPGTRLTVT.

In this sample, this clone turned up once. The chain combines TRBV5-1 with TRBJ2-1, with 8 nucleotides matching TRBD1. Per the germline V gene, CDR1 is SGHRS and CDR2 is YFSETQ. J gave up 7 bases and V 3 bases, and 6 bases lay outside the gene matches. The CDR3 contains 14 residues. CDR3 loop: CASSSRTGKNEQFF. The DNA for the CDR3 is TGCGCCAGCAGCTCCCGGACAGGGAAGAATGAGCAGTTCTTC. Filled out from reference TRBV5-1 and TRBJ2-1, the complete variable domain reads KAGVTQTPRYLIKTRGQQVTLSCSPISGHRSVSWYQQTPGQGLQFLFEYFSETQRNKGNFPGRFSGRQFSNSRSEMNVSTLELGDSALYLCASSSRTGKNEQFFGPGTRLTVL.

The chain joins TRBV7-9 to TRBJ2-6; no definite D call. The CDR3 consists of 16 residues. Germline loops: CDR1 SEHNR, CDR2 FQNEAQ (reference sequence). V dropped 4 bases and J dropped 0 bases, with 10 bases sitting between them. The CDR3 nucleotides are TGTGCCAGCAGCTCCGTCCCCGGCTCTGGGGCCAACGTCCTGACTTTC. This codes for CASSSVPGSGANVLTF. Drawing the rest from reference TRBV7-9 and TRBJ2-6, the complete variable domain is DTGVSQNPRHKITKRGQNVTFRCDPISEHNRLYWYRQTLGQGPEFLTYFQNEAQLEKSRLLSDRFSAERPKGSFSTLEIQRTEQGDSAMYLCASSSVPGSGANVLTFGAGSRLTVL.

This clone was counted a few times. CDR3 nucleotide sequence: TGTGCCAGCAGTCTCCCGGGGTCGGGAGAGCAGTACTTC. Its translation: CASSLPGSGEQYF. This rearrangement joins TRBV6-2 or TRBV6-3 to TRBJ2-7, with D maybe TRBD2 (5 bases). Trimming cost V 5 bases and J 7 bases, with 15 bases left between them. This CDR3 contains 13 residues. The germline V gene has CDR1 MNHEY and CDR2 SVGEGT.

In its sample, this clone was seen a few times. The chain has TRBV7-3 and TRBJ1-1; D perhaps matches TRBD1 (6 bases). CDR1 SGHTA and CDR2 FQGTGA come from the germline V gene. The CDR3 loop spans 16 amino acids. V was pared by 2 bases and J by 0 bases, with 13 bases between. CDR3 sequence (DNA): TGTGCCAGCAGCTTACCGACAGGCGAGATGAACACTGAAGCTTTCTTT. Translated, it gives CASSLPTGEMNTEAFF.

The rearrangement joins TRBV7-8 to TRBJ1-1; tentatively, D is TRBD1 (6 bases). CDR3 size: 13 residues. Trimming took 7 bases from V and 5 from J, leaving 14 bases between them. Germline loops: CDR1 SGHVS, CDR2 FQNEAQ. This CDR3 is CASIRGGGTEAFF. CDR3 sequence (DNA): TGTGCCAGCATCCGAGGGGGGGGTACTGAAGCTTTCTTT.

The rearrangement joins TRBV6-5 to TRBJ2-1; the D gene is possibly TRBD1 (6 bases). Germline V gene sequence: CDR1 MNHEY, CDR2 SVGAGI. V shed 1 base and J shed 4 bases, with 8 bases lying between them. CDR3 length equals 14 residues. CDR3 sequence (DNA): TGTGCCAGCAGTTACTATACAGGGTACAATGAGCAGTTCTTC. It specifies CASSYYTGYNEQFF.

The CDR3 protein is CSASGGADTQYF. The CDR3 bases are TGCAGTGCTAGTGGGGGGGCAGATACGCAGTATTTT. J is TRBJ2-3 and V is TRBV20-1; 7 nucleotides match TRBD2. CDR3 length equals 12 residues. The V gene's germline CDR1 is DFQATT and CDR2 SNEGSKA (reference sequence). After removal of 3 bases from V and 4 bases from J, the junction contained 1 base not matched to a gene.